This T cell receptor (beta chain) is drawn from a study of blood T cell repertoires in COVID-19. TCRdb keeps only in-frame clones here, not all; method: immunoSEQ multiplex PCR. The data hold roughly 270,000 clones, with roughly 80% observed a single time. This CDR3 is built from 15 residues. The germline V gene encodes CDR1 LGHDT and CDR2 YNNKEL (reference sequence). Trimming took 7 bases from V and 6 from J; bases not matched to a gene: 15. This TCR was recovered from a man aged 40-50 years who had been exposed to COVID-19. The rearrangement joins TRBV3-1 (or the pseudogene TRBV3-2) to TRBJ2-7; 7 bases match TRBD2. Sample: PBMCs or T cells enriched from blood (not recorded which). The CDR3 coding sequence is TGTGCCAGCACCCCTACTCGGGGAGGGGTGGGCGAGCAGTACTTC. This encodes CASTPTRGGVGEQYF.